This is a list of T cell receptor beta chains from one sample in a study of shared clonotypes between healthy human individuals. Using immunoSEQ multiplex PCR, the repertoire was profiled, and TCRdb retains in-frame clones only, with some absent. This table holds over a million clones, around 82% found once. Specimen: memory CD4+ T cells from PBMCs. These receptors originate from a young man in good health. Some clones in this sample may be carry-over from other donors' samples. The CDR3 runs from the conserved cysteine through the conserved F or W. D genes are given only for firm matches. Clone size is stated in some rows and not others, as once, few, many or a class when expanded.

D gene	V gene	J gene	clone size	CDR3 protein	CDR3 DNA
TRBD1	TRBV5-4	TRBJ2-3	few	CASRADRGFKDTQYF	TGTGCCAGCAGAGCGGACAGGGGCTTCAAGGATACGCAGTATTTT
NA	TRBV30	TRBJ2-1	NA	CAWSLFLPNEQFF	TGTGCCTGGAGTTTATTCCTTCCCAATGAGCAGTTCTTC
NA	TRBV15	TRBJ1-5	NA	CATSSAGGWGYSNQPQHF	TGTGCCACCAGCAGCGCGGGGGGCTGGGGGTATAGCAATCAGCCCCAGCATTTT
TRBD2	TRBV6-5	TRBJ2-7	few	CASSPHGLAGKGQYF	TGTGCCAGCAGCCCTCACGGACTAGCGGGAAAAGGGCAGTACTTC
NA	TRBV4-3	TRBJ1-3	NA	CASSQRGGNTIYF	TGCGCCAGCAGCCAAAGGGGTGGAAACACCATATATTTT
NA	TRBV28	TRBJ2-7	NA	CASSGYEQYF	TGTGCCAGCAGCGGCTACGAGCAGTACTTC
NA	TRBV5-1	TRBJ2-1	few	CARGKQPDNEQFF	TGCGCCAGAGGAAAACAACCGGACAATGAGCAGTTCTTC
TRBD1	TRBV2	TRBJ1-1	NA	CASTRTGAAEAFF	TGTGCCAGTACTCGGACAGGGGCGGCGGAAGCTTTCTTT
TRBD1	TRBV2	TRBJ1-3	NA	CASSPGQVYTIYF	TGTGCCAGCAGCCCGGGACAGGTCTACACCATATATTTT
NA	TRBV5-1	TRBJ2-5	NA	CASSWGTNQETQYF	TGCGCCAGCAGCTGGGGGACAAATCAAGAGACCCAGTACTTC
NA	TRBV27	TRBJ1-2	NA	CASSLSPPREGYGYTF	TGTGCCAGCAGTTTATCACCTCCCCGGGAGGGTTATGGCTACACCTTC
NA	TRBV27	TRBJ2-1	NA	CASSFRAGHYNEQFF	TGTGCCAGCAGTTTTCGGGCAGGCCATTACAATGAGCAGTTCTTC
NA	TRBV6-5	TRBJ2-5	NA	CASRKGPTIWTQYF	TGTGCCAGCCGCAAGGGACCCACAATTTGGACCCAGTACTTC
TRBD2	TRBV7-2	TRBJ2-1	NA	CASRSLAGTYNEQFF	TGTGCCAGCAGATCACTAGCGGGTACGTACAATGAGCAGTTCTTC
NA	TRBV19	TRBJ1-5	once	CASTLRGDHNQPQHF	TGTGCCAGTACCCTTAGGGGGGACCACAATCAGCCCCAGCATTTT
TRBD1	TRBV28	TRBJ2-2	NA	CASSFADRGRTGELFF	TGTGCCAGCAGTTTCGCCGACAGGGGGCGCACCGGGGAGCTGTTTTTT
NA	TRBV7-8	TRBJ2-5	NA	CASSTQPRGEGETQYF	TGTGCCAGCAGCACCCAACCCAGGGGGGAGGGAGAGACCCAGTACTTC
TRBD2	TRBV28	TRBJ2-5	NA	CASSRGTSGEWEGETQYF	TGTGCCAGCAGCCGAGGGACTAGCGGGGAATGGGAGGGAGAGACCCAGTACTTC
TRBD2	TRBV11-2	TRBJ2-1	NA	CASSLGLAEGNEQFF	TGTGCCAGCAGCTTAGGACTAGCGGAAGGGAATGAGCAGTTCTTC
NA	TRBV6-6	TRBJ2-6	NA	CASSYSDSGANVLTF	TGTGCCAGCAGTTACTCGGATTCTGGGGCCAACGTCCTGACTTTC
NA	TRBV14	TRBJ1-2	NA	CASSLANYGYTF	TGTGCCAGCAGCCTAGCTAACTATGGCTACACCTTC
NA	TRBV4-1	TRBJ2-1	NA	CASSQDSIGGVKNEQFF	TGCGCCAGCAGCCAAGATTCTATAGGAGGGGTAAAGAATGAGCAGTTCTTC
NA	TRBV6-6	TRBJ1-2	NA	CASSYGRGHYGYTF	TGTGCCAGCAGTTACGGTCGGGGGCACTATGGCTACACCTTC
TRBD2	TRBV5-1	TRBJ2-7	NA	CASSISGNRYEQYF	TGCGCCAGCAGCATTAGCGGGAATCGTTACGAGCAGTACTTC
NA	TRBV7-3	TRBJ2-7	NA	CASLVVYEQYF	TGTGCCAGCTTGGTAGTCTACGAGCAGTACTTC
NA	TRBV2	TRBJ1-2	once	CASTPGQGPLGGYTF	TGTGCCAGCACGCCGGGGCAGGGCCCCCTAGGTGGCTACACCTTC
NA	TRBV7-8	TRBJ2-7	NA	CASSLAQSYEQYF	TGTGCCAGCAGCTTAGCGCAATCCTACGAGCAGTACTTC
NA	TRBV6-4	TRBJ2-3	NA	CASSDNQAGQYF	TGTGCCAGCAGTGACAACCAGGCAGGGCAGTATTTT
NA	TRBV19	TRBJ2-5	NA	CASSVLRQPQETQYF	TGTGCCAGTAGTGTCCTTCGCCAGCCCCAAGAGACCCAGTACTTC
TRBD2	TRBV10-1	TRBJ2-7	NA	CASHGHDSNLGLAEPYEQYF	TGCGCCAGCCACGGGCACGACAGCAACTTGGGACTAGCGGAACCCTACGAGCAGTACTTC
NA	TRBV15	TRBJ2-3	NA	CATSKDPGADTQYF	TGTGCCACCAGTAAAGATCCCGGTGCAGATACGCAGTATTTT
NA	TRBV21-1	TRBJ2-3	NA	CASSKVGNSGGSRGDTQYF	TGTGCCAGCAGCAAAGTAGGAAATAGCGGGGGTTCCCGAGGAGATACGCAGTATTTT
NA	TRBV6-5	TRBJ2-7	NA	CASSYSSGRSYEQYF	TGTGCCAGCAGTTACTCCTCGGGGAGGTCCTACGAGCAGTACTTC
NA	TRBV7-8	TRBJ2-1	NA	CASSPRLGLEFF	TGTGCCAGCAGCCCAAGACTAGGTTTGGAGTTCTTC
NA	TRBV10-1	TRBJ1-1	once	CASSDGTLNTEAFF	TGCGCCAGCAGTGATGGGACGCTTAACACTGAAGCTTTCTTT
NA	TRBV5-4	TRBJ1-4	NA	CASSLKGGGNEKLFF	TGTGCCAGCAGCTTGAAGGGAGGGGGTAATGAAAAACTGTTTTTT
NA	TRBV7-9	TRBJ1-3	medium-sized	CASSYDIQGNTIYF	TGTGCCAGCAGCTACGACATCCAGGGGAACACCATATATTTT
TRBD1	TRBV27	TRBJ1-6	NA	CASRGQYYNSPLHF	TGTGCCAGCAGGGGACAGTACTATAATTCACCCCTCCACTTT
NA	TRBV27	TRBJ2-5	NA	CASRGTGQGETQYF	TGTGCCAGCAGGGGAACAGGGCAGGGAGAGACCCAGTACTTC
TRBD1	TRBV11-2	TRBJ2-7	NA	CASRRTGVREQYF	TGTGCCAGCAGAAGGACAGGGGTGCGGGAGCAGTACTTC
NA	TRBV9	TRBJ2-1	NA	CASSATVTINEQFF	TGTGCCAGCAGCGCCACAGTTACCATCAATGAGCAGTTCTTC
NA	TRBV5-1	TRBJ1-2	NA	CASSSSVPGGGYTF	TGCGCCAGCAGCTCGTCTGTTCCTGGCGGTGGCTACACCTTC
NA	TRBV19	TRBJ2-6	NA	CASSIGQSYNVLTF	TGTGCCAGTAGTATAGGACAAAGCTACAACGTCCTGACTTTC
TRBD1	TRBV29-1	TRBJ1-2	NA	CSVADRGLGYTF	TGCAGCGTTGCGGACAGGGGGCTCGGCTACACCTTC
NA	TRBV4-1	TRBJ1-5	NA	CASSHQYSSNQPQHF	TGCGCCAGCAGCCACCAATACAGTAGCAATCAGCCCCAGCATTTT
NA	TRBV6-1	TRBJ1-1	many	CASSGRAGAEAFF	TGTGCCAGCAGTGGACGTGCGGGGGCTGAAGCTTTCTTT
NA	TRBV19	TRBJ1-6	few	CASSPDSGSPLHF	TGTGCCAGTAGTCCCGACTCAGGGTCCCCCCTCCACTTT
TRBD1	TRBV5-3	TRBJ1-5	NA	CARSRTGGGNQPQHF	TGTGCCAGAAGCCGGACAGGGGGAGGCAATCAGCCCCAGCATTTT
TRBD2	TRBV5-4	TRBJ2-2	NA	CASTMGGTLNTGELFF	TGTGCCAGCACCATGGGGGGGACCCTGAACACCGGGGAGCTGTTTTTT
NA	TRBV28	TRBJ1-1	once	CASSTSTANTEAFF	TGTGCCAGCAGTACCTCAACAGCGAACACTGAAGCTTTCTTT
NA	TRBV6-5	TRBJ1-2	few	CASSQQGWNYGYTF	TGTGCCAGCAGCCAACAGGGTTGGAACTATGGCTACACCTTC
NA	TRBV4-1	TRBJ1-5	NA	CASSQDVPRGDLNQPQHF	TGCGCCAGCAGCCAAGATGTGCCGAGGGGGGACTTAAATCAGCCCCAGCATTTT
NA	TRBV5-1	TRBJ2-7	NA	CASRKDIPYEQYF	TGCGCCAGCAGGAAAGACATCCCCTACGAGCAGTACTTC
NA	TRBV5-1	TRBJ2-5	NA	CASSLMAVVDQETQYF	TGCGCCAGCAGCTTGATGGCGGTGGTCGACCAAGAGACCCAGTACTTC
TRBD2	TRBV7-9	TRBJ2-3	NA	CASSAVAGVGTDTQYF	TGTGCCAGCAGCGCTGTAGCGGGAGTGGGCACAGATACGCAGTATTTT
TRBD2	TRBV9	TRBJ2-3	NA	CASSVERGDTQYF	TGTGCCAGCAGCGTAGAGCGGGGAGATACGCAGTATTTT
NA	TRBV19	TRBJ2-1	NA	CASRSGPAYNEQFF	TGTGCCAGTAGGAGCGGGCCTGCCTACAATGAGCAGTTCTTC
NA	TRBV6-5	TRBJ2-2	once	CASSAHLDTGELFF	TGTGCCAGCAGCGCACATTTAGACACCGGGGAGCTGTTTTTT
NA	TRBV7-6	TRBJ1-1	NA	CASSLAFGGAEAEAFF	TGTGCCAGCAGCTTGGCCTTCGGAGGGGCCGAGGCTGAAGCTTTCTTT
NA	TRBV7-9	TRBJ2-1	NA	CASSPRPARDNEQFF	TGTGCCAGCAGCCCCCGGCCAGCGAGAGACAATGAGCAGTTCTTC